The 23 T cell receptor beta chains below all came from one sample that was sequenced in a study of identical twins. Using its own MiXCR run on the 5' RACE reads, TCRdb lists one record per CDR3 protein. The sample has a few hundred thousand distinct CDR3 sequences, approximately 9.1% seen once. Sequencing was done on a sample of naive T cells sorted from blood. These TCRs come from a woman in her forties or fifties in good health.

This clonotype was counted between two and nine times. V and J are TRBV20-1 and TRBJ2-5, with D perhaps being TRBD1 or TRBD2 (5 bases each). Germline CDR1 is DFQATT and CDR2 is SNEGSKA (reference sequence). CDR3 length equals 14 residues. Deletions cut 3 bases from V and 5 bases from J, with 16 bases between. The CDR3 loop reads CSARGDRLGETQYF. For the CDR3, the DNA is TGCAGTGCTAGGGGGGACCGTCTCGGGGAGACCCAGTACTTC.

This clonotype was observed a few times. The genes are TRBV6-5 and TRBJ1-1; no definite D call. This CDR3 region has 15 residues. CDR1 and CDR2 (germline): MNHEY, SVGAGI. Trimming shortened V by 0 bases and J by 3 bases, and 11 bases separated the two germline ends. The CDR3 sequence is CASSYSSYGDTEAFF. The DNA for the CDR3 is TGTGCCAGCAGTTACTCATCTTACGGCGACACTGAAGCTTTCTTT.

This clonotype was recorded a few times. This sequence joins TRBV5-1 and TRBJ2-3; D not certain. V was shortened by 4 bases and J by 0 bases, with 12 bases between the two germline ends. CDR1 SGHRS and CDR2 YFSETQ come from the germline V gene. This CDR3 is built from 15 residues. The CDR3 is CASSLDHPSTDTQYF. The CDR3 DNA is TGCGCCAGCAGCCTGGACCACCCAAGCACAGATACGCAGTATTTT.

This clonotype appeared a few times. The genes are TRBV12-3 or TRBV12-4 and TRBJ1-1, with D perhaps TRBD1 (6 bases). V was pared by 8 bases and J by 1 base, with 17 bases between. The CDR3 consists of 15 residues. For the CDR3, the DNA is TGTGCCAGCTGCCTGGGGGCGGAGGGGAACACTGAAGCTTTCTTT. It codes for CASCLGAEGNTEAFF.

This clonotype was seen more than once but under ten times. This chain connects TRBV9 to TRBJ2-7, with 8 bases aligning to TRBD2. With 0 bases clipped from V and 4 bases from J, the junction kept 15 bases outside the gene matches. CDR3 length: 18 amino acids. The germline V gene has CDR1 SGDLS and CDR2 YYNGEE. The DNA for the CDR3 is TGTGCCAGCAGCGTAGACCCGGTAGGGAGCGGGAGTGTTTACGAGCAGTACTTC. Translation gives CASSVDPVGSGSVYEQYF.

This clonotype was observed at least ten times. CDR3: CASDPGPQETGELFF. The CDR3 bases are TGCGCCAGCGACCCGGGACCCCAGGAGACCGGGGAGCTGTTTTTT. V usage is TRBV5-1 and J usage is TRBJ2-2; perhaps D is TRBD1 or TRBD2 (5 bases each). V lost 7 bases to trimming and J lost 5 bases, with 18 bases between them. Germline V gives CDR1 SGHRS, CDR2 YFSETQ. The CDR3 length is 15 residues.

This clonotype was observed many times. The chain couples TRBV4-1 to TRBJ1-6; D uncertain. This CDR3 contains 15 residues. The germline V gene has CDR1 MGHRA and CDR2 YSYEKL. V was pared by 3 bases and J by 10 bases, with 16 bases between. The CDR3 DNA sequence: TGCGCCAGCAGCCAGAATACGGCCCCGGGATCACCCCTCCACTTT. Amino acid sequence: CASSQNTAPGSPLHF.

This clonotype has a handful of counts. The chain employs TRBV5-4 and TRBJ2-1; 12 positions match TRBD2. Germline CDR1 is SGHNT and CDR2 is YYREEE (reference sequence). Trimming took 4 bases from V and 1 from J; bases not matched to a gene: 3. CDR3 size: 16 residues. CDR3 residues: CASSALAGGSYNEQFF. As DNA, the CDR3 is TGTGCCAGCAGCGCCCTAGCGGGAGGGTCCTACAATGAGCAGTTCTTC.

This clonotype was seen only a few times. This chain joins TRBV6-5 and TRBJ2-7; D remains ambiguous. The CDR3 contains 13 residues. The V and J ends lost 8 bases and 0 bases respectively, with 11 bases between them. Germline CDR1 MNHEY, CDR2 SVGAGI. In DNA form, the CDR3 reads TGTGCCAGCCGGGCACGTAACTCCTACGAGCAGTACTTC. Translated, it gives CASRARNSYEQYF.

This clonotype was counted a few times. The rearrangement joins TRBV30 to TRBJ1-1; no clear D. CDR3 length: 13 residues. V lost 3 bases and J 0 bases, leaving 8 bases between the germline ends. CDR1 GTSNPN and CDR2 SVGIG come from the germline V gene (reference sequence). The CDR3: CAWRGILNTEAFF. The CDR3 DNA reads TGTGCCTGGAGGGGGATTCTGAACACTGAAGCTTTCTTT. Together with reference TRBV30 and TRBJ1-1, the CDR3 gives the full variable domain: SQTIHQWPATLVQPVGSPLSLECTVEGTSNPNLYWYRQAAGRGLQLLFYSVGIGQISSEVPQNLSASRPQDRQFILSSKKLLLSDSGFYLCAWRGILNTEAFFGQGTRLTVV.

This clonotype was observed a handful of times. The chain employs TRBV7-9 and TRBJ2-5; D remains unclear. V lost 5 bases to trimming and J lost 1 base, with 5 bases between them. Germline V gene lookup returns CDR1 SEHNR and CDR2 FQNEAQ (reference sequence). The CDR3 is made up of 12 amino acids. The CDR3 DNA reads TGTGCCAGCAGCGAGATCCAAGAGACCCAGTACTTC. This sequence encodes CASSEIQETQYF.

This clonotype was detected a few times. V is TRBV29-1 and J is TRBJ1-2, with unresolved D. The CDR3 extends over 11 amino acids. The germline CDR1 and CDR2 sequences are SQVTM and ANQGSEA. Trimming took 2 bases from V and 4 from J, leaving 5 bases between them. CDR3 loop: CSVETGYGYTF. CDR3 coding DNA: TGCAGCGTTGAAACTGGCTATGGCTACACCTTC.

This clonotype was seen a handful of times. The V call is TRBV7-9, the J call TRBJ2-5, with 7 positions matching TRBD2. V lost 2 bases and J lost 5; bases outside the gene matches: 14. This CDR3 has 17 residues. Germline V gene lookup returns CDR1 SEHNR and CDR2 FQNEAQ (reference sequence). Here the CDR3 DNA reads TGTGCCAGCAGCTTACGGAAACTAGCGAGACTTGGGGAGACCCAGTACTTC. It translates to CASSLRKLARLGETQYF.

CDR3 sequence (DNA): TGTGCCAGCAATAGGCCCTCCGGGACAGAGAACTCACCCCTCCACTTT. It codes for CASNRPSGTENSPLHF. This chain joins TRBV12-3 or TRBV12-4 and TRBJ1-6, with 7 bases identical to TRBD1. The V gene end was trimmed by 7 bases and the J gene end by 10 bases; junction bases not matched to a gene: 16. The CDR3 totals 16 residues.

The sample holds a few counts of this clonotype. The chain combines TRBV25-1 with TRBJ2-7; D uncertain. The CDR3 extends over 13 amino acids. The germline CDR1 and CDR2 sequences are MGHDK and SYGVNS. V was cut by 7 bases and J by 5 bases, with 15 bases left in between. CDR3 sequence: CASIRTHAHEQYV. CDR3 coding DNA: TGTGCCAGCATTAGAACCCACGCCCACGAGCAGTACGTC.

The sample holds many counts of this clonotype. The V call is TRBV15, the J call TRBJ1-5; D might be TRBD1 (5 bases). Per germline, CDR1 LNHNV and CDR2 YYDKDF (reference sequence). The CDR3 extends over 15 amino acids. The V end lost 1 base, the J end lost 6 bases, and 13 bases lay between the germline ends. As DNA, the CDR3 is TGTGCCACCAGCAGAGGCCCAGGGAGGGGTCAGCCCCAGCATTTT. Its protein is CATSRGPGRGQPQHF.

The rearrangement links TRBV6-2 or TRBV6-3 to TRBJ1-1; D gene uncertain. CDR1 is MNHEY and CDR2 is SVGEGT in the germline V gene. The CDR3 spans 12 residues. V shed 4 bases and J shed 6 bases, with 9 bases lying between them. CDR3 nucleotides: TGTGCCAGCAGTTTGGGCGCACCTGAAGCTTTCTTT. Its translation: CASSLGAPEAFF.

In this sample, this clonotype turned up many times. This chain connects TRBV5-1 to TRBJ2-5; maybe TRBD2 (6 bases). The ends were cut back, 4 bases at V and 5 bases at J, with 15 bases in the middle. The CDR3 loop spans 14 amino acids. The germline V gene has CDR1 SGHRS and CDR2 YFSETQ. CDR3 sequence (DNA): TGCGCCAGCAGCCCTGGAGGGCCTGGGGAGACCCAGTACTTC. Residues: CASSPGGPGETQYF.

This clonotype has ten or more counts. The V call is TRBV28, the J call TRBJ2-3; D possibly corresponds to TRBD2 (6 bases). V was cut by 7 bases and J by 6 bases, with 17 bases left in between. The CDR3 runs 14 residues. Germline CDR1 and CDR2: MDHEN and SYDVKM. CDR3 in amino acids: CASMTGGWLDTQYF. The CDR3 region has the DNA TGTGCCAGCATGACCGGGGGTTGGCTCGATACGCAGTATTTT.

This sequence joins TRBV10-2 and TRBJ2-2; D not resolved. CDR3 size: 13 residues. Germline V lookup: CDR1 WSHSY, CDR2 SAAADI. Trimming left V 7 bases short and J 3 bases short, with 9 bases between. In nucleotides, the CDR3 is TGCGCCAGCACAGACACGGACACCGGGGAGCTGTTTTTT. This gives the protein CASTDTDTGELFF.

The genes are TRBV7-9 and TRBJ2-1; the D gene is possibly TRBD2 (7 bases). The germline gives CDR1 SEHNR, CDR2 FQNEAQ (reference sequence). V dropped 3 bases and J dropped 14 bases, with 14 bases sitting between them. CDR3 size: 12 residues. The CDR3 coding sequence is TGTGCCAGCAGCTTTTTTCAGGGGAGGGAGTTCTTC. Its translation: CASSFFQGREFF.

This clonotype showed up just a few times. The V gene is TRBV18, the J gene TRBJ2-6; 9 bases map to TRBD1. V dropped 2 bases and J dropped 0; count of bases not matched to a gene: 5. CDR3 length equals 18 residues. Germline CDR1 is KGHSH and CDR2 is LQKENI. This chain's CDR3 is CASSPTGGPSSGANVLTF. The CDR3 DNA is TGTGCCAGCTCACCAACAGGGGGCCCAAGCTCTGGGGCCAACGTCCTGACTTTC.

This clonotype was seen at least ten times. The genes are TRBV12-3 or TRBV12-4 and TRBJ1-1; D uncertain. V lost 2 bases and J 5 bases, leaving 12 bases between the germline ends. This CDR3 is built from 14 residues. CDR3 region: CASSLTVPTTEAFF. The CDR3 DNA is TGTGCCAGCAGTTTAACAGTGCCGACAACTGAAGCTTTCTTT.